This note documents a single T cell receptor beta chain sequence. Study processing details: Amplification from reference gene primers served as the basis for estimated nucleated cell counts. Only in-frame clones appear in the TCRdb table, and some are missing; sequencing was by immunoSEQ multiplex PCR. V and J calls plus clone size are reproduced from that table; the DNA served to infer D and trimming. The repertoire consists of more than 250,000 clones, with roughly 90% occurring once and the leading ten covering about a fifth. The data derive from a study of blood T cell repertoires in COVID-19. Germline assignment: CDR1 ENHRY and CDR2 SYGVKD. The CDR3 contains 15 residues. V lost 0 bases, J lost 4 bases, and 12 bases lay in between.

This receptor was taken from a woman aged 25-40 years who had recovered from COVID-19. The V call is TRBV10-3, the J call TRBJ1-2; perhaps TRBD1 as D (5 bases). The source material was PBMCs or T cells enriched from blood (not recorded which). Here the CDR3 DNA reads TGTGCCATCAGTGAGTCGAACAGGCAACCCTATGGCTACACCTTC. It specifies CAISESNRQPYGYTF.